A selection of T cell receptor beta chains follows, all from one sample in a study of CD8 T cells in ankylosing spondylitis. TCRdb independently ran MiXCR on the 5' RACE reads; one entry per CDR3 protein. The sample comprises some 800,000 distinct CDR3 sequences, around 11% of which are singletons, and about 0.5% rests with the top ten. The sequencing sample was made of blood, either unsorted or a sorted T cell fraction (not recorded which). The receptors come from a male donor with ankylosing spondylitis. Each CDR3 is given with its conserved first and last residue. Each record gives: CDR3 protein, CDR3 DNA, CDR3 length, V gene, J gene, clone size, D gene. The D gene is left open where the match is weak. Rows give clone size only sometimes, using once, few, many, or a class for an expanded clone.

CDR3: CASSLDQWGTDTQYF
DNA: TGCGCCAGCAGCTTGGACCAATGGGGCACAGATACGCAGTATTTT
length: 15
V: TRBV5-1
J: TRBJ2-3
size: -
D: -

CDR3: CAIMGDYTSDTQYF
DNA: TGTGCCATTATGGGGGACTACACCTCTGATACGCAGTATTTT
length: 14
V: TRBV10-3
J: TRBJ2-3
size: few
D: TRBD2

CDR3: CASSPDMGVRDQPQHF
DNA: TGTGCCAGCAGCCCTGATATGGGGGTTCGGGATCAGCCCCAGCATTTT
length: 16
V: TRBV7-2
J: TRBJ1-5
size: -
D: -

CDR3: CASTLDTNSYEQYF
DNA: TGTGCCAGCACCCTGGACACGAACTCCTACGAGCAGTACTTC
length: 14
V: TRBV7-6
J: TRBJ2-7
size: -
D: -

CDR3: CASSWGRDADSYEQYF
DNA: TGCGCCAGCAGCTGGGGCCGGGACGCGGACTCCTACGAGCAGTACTTC
length: 16
V: TRBV5-1
J: TRBJ2-7
size: -
D: -

CDR3: CASSLQGDETQYF
DNA: TGCGCCAGCAGCTTACAGGGTGATGAGACCCAGTACTTC
length: 13
V: TRBV5-1
J: TRBJ2-5
size: many
D: -

CDR3: CASSYLSGVMDTQYF
DNA: TGTGCCAGCAGTTACCTCTCGGGAGTGATGGATACGCAGTATTTT
length: 15
V: TRBV6-5
J: TRBJ2-3
size: few
D: -

CDR3: CASSPTSGGPGAAQYF
DNA: TGTGCCAGCAGTCCGACTAGCGGGGGGCCCGGAGCGGCCCAGTACTTC
length: 16
V: TRBV12-3/TRBV12-4
J: TRBJ2-5
size: few
D: TRBD2

CDR3: CSARQLIYTDTQYF
DNA: TGCAGTGCTAGACAGTTAATTTACACAGATACGCAGTATTTT
length: 14
V: TRBV20-1
J: TRBJ2-3
size: few
D: -

CDR3: CATSGRGQNYGYTF
DNA: TGTGCCACCAGTGGGAGGGGGCAAAACTATGGCTACACCTTC
length: 14
V: TRBV24-1
J: TRBJ1-2
size: few
D: TRBD1

CDR3: CAIRPGTSAYNEQFF
DNA: TGTGCCATCAGGCCCGGGACTAGCGCCTACAATGAGCAGTTCTTC
length: 15
V: TRBV10-3
J: TRBJ2-1
size: few
D: TRBD2

CDR3: CASSWSRDGPYEQYF
DNA: TGTGCCAGCAGCTGGAGTAGAGACGGACCCTACGAGCAGTACTTC
length: 15
V: TRBV5-5
J: TRBJ2-7
size: -
D: -

CDR3: CASSHDDRGHTEAFF
DNA: TGTGCCAGCAGCCACGACGACAGGGGACACACTGAAGCTTTCTTT
length: 15
V: TRBV4-2
J: TRBJ1-1
size: many
D: TRBD1

CDR3: CASSPSGGGDNYGYTF
DNA: TGTGCCAGCAGTCCCTCGGGGGGGGGAGATAACTATGGCTACACCTTC
length: 16
V: TRBV12-3/TRBV12-4
J: TRBJ1-2
size: few
D: -

CDR3: CASSTAQPGTQYF
DNA: TGTGCCAGCAGCACGGCCCAGCCGGGGACCCAGTACTTC
length: 13
V: TRBV6-6
J: TRBJ2-5
size: -
D: -

CDR3: CSATGTGVWAQYF
DNA: TGCAGTGCTACCGGGACAGGGGTCTGGGCCCAGTACTTC
length: 13
V: TRBV20-1
J: TRBJ2-5
size: few
D: TRBD1

CDR3: CSATRLAGSYEQYF
DNA: TGCAGTGCGACTCGCCTAGCGGGATCCTACGAGCAGTACTTC
length: 14
V: TRBV20-1
J: TRBJ2-7
size: -
D: TRBD2

CDR3: CASRQYGVSTGELFF
DNA: TGTGCCAGTAGGCAATATGGGGTCTCCACCGGGGAGCTGTTTTTT
length: 15
V: TRBV12-3/TRBV12-4
J: TRBJ2-2
size: few
D: -

CDR3: CASSRGTLLEGKYF
DNA: TGTGCCAGCAGTCGTGGGACTCTCCTGGAGGGAAAGTACTTC
length: 14
V: TRBV7-2
J: TRBJ2-5
size: few
D: -

CDR3: CSASIQRDYGYTF
DNA: TGCAGTGCTAGTATCCAGCGGGACTATGGCTACACCTTC
length: 13
V: TRBV20-1
J: TRBJ1-2
size: many
D: -

CDR3: CASSLESSRNEQFF
DNA: TGTGCCAGCAGCTTAGAATCCAGCCGCAATGAGCAGTTCTTC
length: 14
V: TRBV7-2
J: TRBJ2-1
size: few
D: -

CDR3: CSAKGRTEAFF
DNA: TGCAGTGCTAAAGGACGGACTGAAGCTTTCTTT
length: 11
V: TRBV20-1
J: TRBJ1-1
size: many
D: -

CDR3: CAGGRGQETQYF
DNA: TGTGCCGGCGGGAGGGGCCAAGAGACCCAGTACTTC
length: 12
V: TRBV6-1
J: TRBJ2-5
size: -
D: TRBD2

CDR3: CASSGRQGQNEQYF
DNA: TGCGCCAGCAGCGGTCGACAGGGGCAGAACGAGCAGTACTTC
length: 14
V: TRBV5-1
J: TRBJ2-7
size: few
D: TRBD1

CDR3: CASSDLTGTYNEQFF
DNA: TGTGCCAGCAGTGATCTAACAGGGACCTACAATGAGCAGTTCTTC
length: 15
V: TRBV2
J: TRBJ2-1
size: few
D: -

CDR3: CASSGRTAPTDTQYF
DNA: TGTGCCAGCAGTGGTCGGACAGCCCCAACAGATACGCAGTATTTT
length: 15
V: TRBV6-2/TRBV6-3
J: TRBJ2-3
size: few
D: -

CDR3: CASRVTGRAGELFF
DNA: TGTGCCAGCAGGGTGACAGGGCGGGCCGGGGAGCTGTTTTTT
length: 14
V: TRBV6-2/TRBV6-3
J: TRBJ2-2
size: -
D: TRBD1

CDR3: CASSQDGPKAFF
DNA: TGTGCCAGCAGCCAAGATGGGCCGAAAGCTTTCTTT
length: 12
V: TRBV4-2
J: TRBJ1-1
size: few
D: -

CDR3: CASSHLGGQRYGYTF
DNA: TGTGCCAGCAGCCACCTTGGGGGACAGCGCTATGGCTACACCTTC
length: 15
V: TRBV4-2
J: TRBJ1-2
size: few
D: TRBD1

CDR3: CATLPNYGYTF
DNA: TGTGCCACCCTCCCGAACTATGGCTACACCTTC
length: 11
V: TRBV15
J: TRBJ1-2
size: -
D: -

CDR3: CASSLEMRLAYNEQFF
DNA: TGTGCCAGCAGCTTAGAAATGAGACTAGCCTACAATGAGCAGTTCTTC
length: 16
V: TRBV7-2
J: TRBJ2-1
size: many
D: -

CDR3: CASSVDFLAAGVDEQFF
DNA: TGTGCCAGCAGCGTAGATTTCCTAGCGGCTGGGGTTGATGAGCAGTTCTTC
length: 17
V: TRBV9
J: TRBJ2-1
size: many
D: TRBD2

CDR3: CASSFWTSGVNEQFF
DNA: TGTGCCAGCAGCTTTTGGACTAGCGGGGTGAATGAGCAGTTCTTC
length: 15
V: TRBV7-2
J: TRBJ2-1
size: few
D: TRBD2

CDR3: CASSLKLAGGATQYF
DNA: TGTGCCAGCAGCTTGAAACTAGCGGGGGGAGCGACCCAGTACTTC
length: 15
V: TRBV7-9
J: TRBJ2-5
size: -
D: TRBD2

CDR3: CASSPRRQGLYNEQFF
DNA: TGCGCCAGCAGCCCCCGGCGTCAGGGATTATACAATGAGCAGTTCTTC
length: 16
V: TRBV5-1
J: TRBJ2-1
size: -
D: -

CDR3: CASSHPQGQQYF
DNA: TGCGCCAGCAGCCACCCACAGGGTCAGCAGTACTTC
length: 12
V: TRBV4-3
J: TRBJ2-7
size: -
D: -

CDR3: CASSVAGLAGGDGELFF
DNA: TGTGCCAGCAGTGTTGCAGGACTAGCGGGAGGGGACGGGGAGCTGTTTTTT
length: 17
V: TRBV25-1
J: TRBJ2-2
size: few
D: TRBD2

CDR3: CASSRDSEETQYF
DNA: TGTGCCAGCAGTCGGGACTCTGAAGAGACCCAGTACTTC
length: 13
V: TRBV7-2
J: TRBJ2-5
size: -
D: -

CDR3: CASSQDSTAAATNEKLFF
DNA: TGCGCCAGCAGCCAAGATAGTACGGCGGCAGCAACTAATGAAAAACTGTTTTTT
length: 18
V: TRBV4-3
J: TRBJ1-4
size: few
D: -

CDR3: CASSRAGTGSSYEQYF
DNA: TGTGCCAGCAGTCGGGCCGGGACAGGGAGCTCCTACGAGCAGTACTTC
length: 16
V: TRBV7-2
J: TRBJ2-7
size: -
D: TRBD1

CDR3: CASSPNREYNEQFF
DNA: TGTGCCAGCTCACCGAATCGGGAGTATAATGAGCAGTTCTTC
length: 14
V: TRBV18
J: TRBJ2-1
size: -
D: -

CDR3: CSARDPASSYEQYF
DNA: TGCAGTGCTAGAGACCCAGCCTCTTCCTACGAGCAGTACTTC
length: 14
V: TRBV20-1
J: TRBJ2-7
size: many
D: -

CDR3: CAISGTRTGGNEQFF
DNA: TGTGCCATCAGTGGGACTAGGACGGGGGGCAATGAGCAGTTCTTC
length: 15
V: TRBV10-3
J: TRBJ2-1
size: -
D: TRBD2

CDR3: CAISDRQGYQPQHF
DNA: TGTGCCATCAGTGACAGACAGGGATACCAGCCCCAGCATTTT
length: 14
V: TRBV10-3
J: TRBJ1-5
size: -
D: TRBD1

CDR3: CASSRSRLGGTQYF
DNA: TGTGCCAGCAGTCGGTCCAGACTAGGAGGGACCCAGTACTTC
length: 14
V: TRBV6-1
J: TRBJ2-5
size: -
D: -

CDR3: CASSPTRGQSSHEQYF
DNA: TGCGCCAGCAGCCCGACGCGGGGACAGTCCTCCCACGAGCAGTACTTC
length: 16
V: TRBV5-1
J: TRBJ2-7
size: -
D: -

CDR3: CSVIGAYTGELFF
DNA: TGCAGCGTTATAGGGGCCTACACCGGGGAGCTGTTTTTT
length: 13
V: TRBV29-1
J: TRBJ2-2
size: few
D: -

CDR3: CATTYPDRSSTDTGELFF
DNA: TGTGCCACGACTTACCCGGACAGGTCATCAACCGACACCGGGGAGCTGTTTTTT
length: 18
V: TRBV12-3/TRBV12-4
J: TRBJ2-2
size: many
D: TRBD1

CDR3: CASSSRQGSIVGTQYF
DNA: TGTGCCAGCAGCAGCCGACAGGGCAGTATCGTTGGTACGCAGTATTTT
length: 16
V: TRBV7-2
J: TRBJ2-3
size: -
D: TRBD1

CDR3: CASSFGGQEYTEAFF
DNA: TGCGCCAGCAGCTTCGGGGGCCAGGAGTACACTGAAGCTTTCTTT
length: 15
V: TRBV5-1
J: TRBJ1-1
size: few
D: -

CDR3: CASSFTGGDQPQHF
DNA: TGCGCCAGCAGCTTTACAGGGGGCGACCAGCCCCAGCATTTT
length: 14
V: TRBV5-1
J: TRBJ1-5
size: many
D: TRBD1

CDR3: CASSPLYQEKLFF
DNA: TGTGCCAGCTCACCATTATATCAGGAAAAACTGTTTTTT
length: 13
V: TRBV18
J: TRBJ1-4
size: few
D: -

CDR3: CASGGADNTGELFF
DNA: TGTGCCAGCGGGGGGGCCGACAACACCGGGGAGCTGTTTTTT
length: 14
V: TRBV11-2
J: TRBJ2-2
size: -
D: -

CDR3: CASSLDLTHTGELFF
DNA: TGTGCCAGCAGCTTAGATCTGACCCACACCGGGGAGCTGTTTTTT
length: 15
V: TRBV11-2
J: TRBJ2-2
size: few
D: -

CDR3: CASSLFRETGELFF
DNA: TGTGCCAGCAGTTTATTCAGGGAGACCGGGGAGCTGTTTTTT
length: 14
V: TRBV27
J: TRBJ2-2
size: many
D: -